These 8 T cell receptor beta chains were all obtained from the same sample, sequenced in a study of shared clonotypes between healthy human individuals. Data came from immunoSEQ multiplex PCR; TCRdb stores just in-frame clones and leaves some out. The table records hundreds of thousands of clones, around 78% of them present only once. The sample taken for sequencing was memory CD4+ T cells sorted from blood. Subset described: CD45RA-negative fraction. The origin of the receptors is a woman aged 25-40 years in good health.

This clone was counted many times. The V and J genes are TRBV7-2 and TRBJ2-1, with 15 bases that match TRBD2. The J segment lost 5 bases and the V segment lost 5 bases, leaving 4 bases of the junction unmatched. The length of the CDR3 is 16 residues. Germline V gene sequence: CDR1 SGHTA, CDR2 FQGNSA. The CDR3 is CASSRTSGRGDNEQFF. The CDR3 region has the DNA TGTGCCAGCAGCCGGACTAGCGGGAGGGGGGACAATGAGCAGTTCTTC.

V is TRBV2 and J is TRBJ1-4; no clear D gene. The V end lost 2 bases, the J end lost 8 bases, and 21 bases lay between the germline ends. The CDR3 loop spans 17 amino acids. CDR1 is SNHLY and CDR2 is FYNNEI in the germline V gene. The CDR3 region has the DNA TGTGCCAGCAGTGAAAATGTGCTTGGGCGAGCGCGGGAAAAACTGTTTTTT. Translating it yields CASSENVLGRAREKLFF.

This clone was picked up a small number of times. The chain uses TRBV7-6 and TRBJ2-7; the match to TRBD2 covers 9 bases. This CDR3 is 16 amino acids long. The V and J ends lost 0 bases and 2 bases, in that order; junction bases with no gene match: 5. Germline CDR1 and CDR2: SGHVS and FNYEAQ. The CDR3 region has the DNA TGTGCCAGCAGCTTAGCGACTGCGGGAGGGCCCTACGAGCAGTACTTC. Encoded protein: CASSLATAGGPYEQYF.

This clone came up once. This chain joins TRBV5-1 and TRBJ2-1; 14 bases are shared with TRBD2. Unmatched junction bases numbered 7, after V lost 3 bases and J lost 8 bases. Germline-derived CDR1 and CDR2 are SGHRS and YFSETQ. The CDR3 loop spans 16 amino acids. This CDR3 is CASSSLTSGRVDEQFF. CDR3 bases: TGCGCCAGCAGCTCCTTGACTAGCGGGAGGGTCGATGAGCAGTTCTTC.

J is TRBJ1-2 and V is TRBV6-1; tentatively, D is TRBD1 (6 bases). Germline CDR1 and CDR2: MNHNS and SASEGT. The V and J ends lost 1 base and 4 bases respectively, with 13 bases between them. The CDR3 has 15 residues. CDR3 nucleotides: TGTGCCAGCAGTGAAGGCCCTGGACAGCCCTATGGCTACACCTTC. Residues: CASSEGPGQPYGYTF.

This chain links TRBV25-1 with TRBJ1-4; D unresolved. CDR3 length: 12 residues. The germline V and J ends were trimmed by 1 base and 8 bases, with 5 bases remaining between them. Germline lookup yields CDR1 MGHDK and CDR2 SYGVNS. The CDR3 here is CASSELEEKLFF. CDR3 nucleotide sequence: TGTGCCAGCAGTGAATTAGAGGAAAAACTGTTTTTT.

The gene calls are TRBV6-1 and TRBJ1-1, with D possibly TRBD1 on 5 matching bases. This CDR3 spans 13 amino acids. Per germline, CDR1 MNHNS and CDR2 SASEGT. Trimming cost V 1 base and J 13 bases, with 16 bases left between them. CDR3 amino acids: CASSEELQARGFF. In DNA, the CDR3 is TGTGCCAGCAGTGAAGAGCTACAGGCGAGAGGTTTCTTT.

This sequence joins TRBV5-1 and TRBJ1-3; tentatively, D is TRBD1 (6 bases). The germline V and J ends were trimmed by 0 bases and 0 bases, with 10 bases remaining between them. CDR1 SGHRS and CDR2 YFSETQ come from the germline V gene. This CDR3 spans 16 amino acids. CDR3 bases: TGCGCCAGCAGCTTGGGGACAGTGCTCTCTGGAAACACCATATATTTT. Amino acids: CASSLGTVLSGNTIYF.